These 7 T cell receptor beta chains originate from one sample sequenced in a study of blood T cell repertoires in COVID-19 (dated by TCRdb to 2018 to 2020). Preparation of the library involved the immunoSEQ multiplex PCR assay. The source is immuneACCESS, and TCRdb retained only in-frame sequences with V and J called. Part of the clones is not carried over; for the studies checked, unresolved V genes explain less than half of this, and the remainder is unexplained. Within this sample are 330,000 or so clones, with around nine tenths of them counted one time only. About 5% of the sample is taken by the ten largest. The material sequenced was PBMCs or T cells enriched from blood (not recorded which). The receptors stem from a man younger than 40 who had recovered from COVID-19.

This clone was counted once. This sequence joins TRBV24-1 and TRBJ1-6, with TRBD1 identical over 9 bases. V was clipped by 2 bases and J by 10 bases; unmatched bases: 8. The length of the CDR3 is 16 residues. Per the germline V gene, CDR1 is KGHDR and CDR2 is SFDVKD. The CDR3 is CATSDSRTGAGSPLHF. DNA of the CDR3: TGTGCCACCAGTGATTCCCGGACAGGGGCGGGCTCACCCCTCCACTTT.

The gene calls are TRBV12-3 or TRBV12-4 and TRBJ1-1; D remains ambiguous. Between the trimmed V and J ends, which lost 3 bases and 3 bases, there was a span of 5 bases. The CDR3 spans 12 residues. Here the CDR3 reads CASSFIDTEAFF. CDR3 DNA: TGTGCCAGCAGTTTTATCGACACTGAAGCTTTCTTT.

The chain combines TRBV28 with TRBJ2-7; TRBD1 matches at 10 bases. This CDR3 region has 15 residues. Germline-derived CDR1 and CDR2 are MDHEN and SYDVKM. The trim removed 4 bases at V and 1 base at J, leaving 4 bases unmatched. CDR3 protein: CASSWPGQGSYEQYF. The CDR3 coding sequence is TGTGCCAGCAGTTGGCCGGGACAGGGGTCCTACGAGCAGTACTTC.

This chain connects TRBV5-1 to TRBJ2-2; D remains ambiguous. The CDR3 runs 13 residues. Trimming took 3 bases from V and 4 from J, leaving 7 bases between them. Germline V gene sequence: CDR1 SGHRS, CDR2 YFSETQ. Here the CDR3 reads CASSWATTGELFF. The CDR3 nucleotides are TGCGCCAGCAGCTGGGCTACCACCGGGGAGCTGTTTTTT.

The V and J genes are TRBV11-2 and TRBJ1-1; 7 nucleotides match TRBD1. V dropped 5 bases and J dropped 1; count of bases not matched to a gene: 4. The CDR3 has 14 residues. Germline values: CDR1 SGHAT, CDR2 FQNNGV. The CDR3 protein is CASSGRQGNTEAFF. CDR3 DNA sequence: TGTGCCAGCAGCGGAAGACAGGGGAACACTGAAGCTTTCTTT.

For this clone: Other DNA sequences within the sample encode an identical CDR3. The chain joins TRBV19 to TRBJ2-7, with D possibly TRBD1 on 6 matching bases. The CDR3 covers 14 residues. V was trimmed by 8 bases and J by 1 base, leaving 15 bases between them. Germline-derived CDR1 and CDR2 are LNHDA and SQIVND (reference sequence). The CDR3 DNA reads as TGTGCCAGTTCCCTCGGCCAGGGGTCCTACGAGCAGTACTTC. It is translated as CASSLGQGSYEQYF.

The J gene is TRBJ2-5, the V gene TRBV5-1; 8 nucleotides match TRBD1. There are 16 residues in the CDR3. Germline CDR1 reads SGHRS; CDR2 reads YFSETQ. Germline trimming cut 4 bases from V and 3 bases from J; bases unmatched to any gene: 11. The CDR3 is CASSRWGTGGKETQYF. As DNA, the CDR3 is TGCGCCAGCAGCCGTTGGGGTACAGGGGGTAAAGAGACCCAGTACTTC.